Listed here are 7 T cell receptor beta chains from one sample, sequenced in a study of blood T cell repertoires in COVID-19. Assay: immunoSEQ multiplex PCR; the TCRdb copy retains only in-frame clones and omits some. The profile covers 150,000 or so clones, with approximately 85% appearing a single time and 11% taken by the ten largest. Sequenced sample: peripheral blood. These receptors were collected from a man in his fifties or sixties with active or convalescent COVID-19.

The chain uses TRBV13 and TRBJ1-6; 8 bases are a match to TRBD1. V was pared by 6 bases and J by 10 bases, with 14 bases of the junction left unmatched. The CDR3 totals 16 residues. Germline loops: CDR1 PRHDT, CDR2 FYEKMQ (reference sequence). The CDR3 protein is CASRYYKDREGSPLHF. The CDR3, as DNA: TGTGCCAGCAGGTACTATAAGGACAGGGAAGGCTCACCCCTCCACTTT. Full variable domain (outside the CDR3, taken from reference TRBV13 and TRBJ1-6): AAGVIQSPRHLIKEKRETATLKCYPIPRHDTVYWYQQGPGQDPQFLISFYEKMQSDKGSIPDRFSAQQFSDYHSELNMSSLELGDSALYFCASRYYKDREGSPLHFGNGTRLTVT.

This clone was recorded once. The gene calls are TRBV5-1 and TRBJ2-7; TRBD2 matches 7 bases. Trimming took 0 bases from V and 0 from J; bases not matched to a gene: 3. The germline gives CDR1 SGHRS, CDR2 YFSETQ. The length of the CDR3 is 15 residues. The CDR3 DNA sequence: TGCGCCAGCAGCTTGGAACCTAGCGGCTCCTACGAGCAGTACTTC. It translates to CASSLEPSGSYEQYF.

This chain uses TRBV18 with TRBJ1-6; 8 nucleotides align to TRBD1. CDR1 is KGHSH and CDR2 is LQKENI in the germline V gene. The length of the CDR3 is 13 residues. V trimming: 6 bases; J trimming: 10 bases; junction bases outside the gene matches: 5. The CDR3 sequence: CASSEQGDSPLHF. The CDR3 DNA is TGTGCCAGCTCGGAACAGGGGGACTCACCCCTCCACTTT.

V and J are TRBV5-4 and TRBJ1-2; the match to TRBD1 covers 7 bases. Trimming at V came to 4 bases and at J to 4 bases, leaving 7 bases not matched to a gene. CDR1 is SGHNT, CDR2 YYREEE, per germline (reference sequence). The CDR3 extends over 14 amino acids. The CDR3, as DNA: TGTGCCAGCAGCCCAGGGGGACAGCTCTATGGCTACACCTTC. Protein sequence: CASSPGGQLYGYTF.

The chain uses TRBV19 and TRBJ2-5; D possibly corresponds to TRBD1 (6 bases). V was clipped by 7 bases and J by 4 bases, with 19 bases between them. CDR1 and CDR2 from the germline V gene are LNHDA and SQIVND (reference sequence). The length of the CDR3 is 15 residues. DNA for the CDR3: TGTGCCAGTACCCCCGGACCCGTCAGGGGAGAGACCCAGTACTTC. It translates to CASTPGPVRGETQYF. The full variable domain, its missing parts supplied by reference TRBV19 and TRBJ2-5, is DGGITQSPKYLFRKEGQNVTLSCEQNLNHDAMYWYRQDPGQGLRLIYYSQIVNDFQKGDIAEGYSVSREKKESFPLTVTSAQKNPTAFYLCASTPGPVRGETQYFGPGTRLLVL.

This chain connects TRBV19 to TRBJ1-3; tentative D call: TRBD1 (5 bases). Germline values: CDR1 LNHDA, CDR2 SQIVND (reference sequence). Trimming took off 6 bases at V and 3 bases at J, with 12 bases between the two ends. CDR3 length: 14 amino acids. This CDR3 reads CASRQAGLGNTIYF. CDR3 nucleotide sequence: TGTGCCAGTAGACAAGCGGGGCTTGGAAACACCATATATTTT.

The V gene is TRBV12-3 or TRBV12-4, the J gene TRBJ2-7; D might be TRBD1 (5 bases). The CDR3 covers 12 residues. The germline V and J ends were trimmed by 4 bases and 5 bases, with 9 bases remaining between them. The CDR3 loop is CASSYRYDEQYF. CDR3 coding DNA: TGTGCCAGCAGTTACAGGTACGACGAGCAGTACTTC.